This TCR beta chain originates from a study of response to subunit inactivated influenza vaccine. The study, taken as a whole, reports: Only a handful of new T cells, the authors suggested, are recruited with each seasonal influenza vaccination.

TCRdb called the RT-PCR reads again in MiXCR, with one record for every CDR3 protein. The table shows roughly 570,000 distinct CDR3 sequences, with under 15% occurring only once. In its sample, this clonotype was seen many times. The antigen is undetermined. The CDR3 is 13 residues long. Deletions cut 7 bases from V and 8 bases from J, with 14 bases between. The source is a man aged 50 to 60 who received an inactivated influenza vaccine. This chain links TRBV12-3 or TRBV12-4 with TRBJ1-4; a weak D match, TRBD1 (6 bases). The sample in question was PBMCs from blood, obtained 45 days after vaccination. This CDR3 is CASTAGEWEKLFF. As DNA, the CDR3 is TGTGCCAGCACCGCAGGGGAATGGGAAAAACTGTTTTTT.